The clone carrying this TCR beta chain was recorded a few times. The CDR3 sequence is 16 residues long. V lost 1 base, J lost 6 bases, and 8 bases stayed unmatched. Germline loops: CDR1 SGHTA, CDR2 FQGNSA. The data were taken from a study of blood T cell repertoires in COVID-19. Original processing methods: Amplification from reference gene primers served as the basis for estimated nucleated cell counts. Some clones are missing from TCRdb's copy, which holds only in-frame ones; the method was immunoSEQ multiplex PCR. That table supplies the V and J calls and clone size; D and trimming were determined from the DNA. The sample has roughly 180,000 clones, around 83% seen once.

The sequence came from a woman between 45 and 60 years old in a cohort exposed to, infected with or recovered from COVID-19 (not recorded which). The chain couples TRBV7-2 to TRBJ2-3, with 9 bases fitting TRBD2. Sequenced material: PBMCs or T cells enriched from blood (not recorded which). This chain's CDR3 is CASSLEFAGGLDTQYF. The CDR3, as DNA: TGTGCCAGCAGCTTAGAATTTGCGGGGGGGCTGGATACGCAGTATTTT.